Following are 30 T cell receptor beta chains from one sample sequenced in a study of human T cells and chemical hapten exposure. MiXCR was run by TCRdb on the RACE reads, yielding one entry per CDR3 protein. The data contain about 30,000 distinct CDR3 sequences, about 9.3% of them seen just once; the ten biggest clones take up 25% to 30%. Time point noted: pre-sensitization, week 0. Regarding treatment: therapeutic diphenylcyclopropenone sensitization with weekly scalp DPC. Researchers extracted total RNA from unfractionated whole blood. Specimen: whole blood, collected in connection with sensitization to the hapten diphenylcyclopropenone (DPC). These TCRs come from a man aged 45-65 years with alopecia areata. Some clones in this sample may be carry-over from other donors' samples.

This clonotype was observed at least ten times. The rearrangement links TRBV20-1 to TRBJ2-7; the D gene is possibly TRBD2 (6 bases). The CDR3 has 13 amino acids. Per the germline V gene, CDR1 is DFQATT and CDR2 is SNEGSKA (reference sequence). V dropped 0 bases and J dropped 7 bases, with 13 bases sitting between them. CDR3 region: CSARDSGPKEQYF. CDR3 coding DNA: TGCAGTGCTAGAGATAGCGGACCTAAAGAGCAGTACTTC.

This clonotype was counted only a few times. This chain uses TRBV6-5 with TRBJ1-1; D might be TRBD1 (6 bases). V was clipped by 6 bases and J by 3 bases, with 11 bases between them. The germline V gene encodes CDR1 MNHEY and CDR2 SVGAGI. The CDR3 is made up of 13 amino acids. The CDR3 coding sequence is TGTGCCAGCAGAACACAGGGAGACACTGAAGCTTTCTTT. Encoded protein: CASRTQGDTEAFF.

The chain is built from TRBV7-7 and TRBJ2-2; no firm D call. V was shortened by 1 base and J by 3 bases, with 3 bases between the two germline ends. Germline V gene sequence: CDR1 SSHAT, CDR2 FNYEAQ (reference sequence). CDR3 length equals 13 residues. For the CDR3, the DNA is TGTGCCAGCAGCTTAGGTGACACCGGGGAGCTGTTTTTT. Translating it yields CASSLGDTGELFF.

This clonotype was found a few times. The chain has TRBV11-1 and TRBJ2-7; no reliable D call. Germline assignment: CDR1 SGHAT and CDR2 FQDESV (reference sequence). The CDR3 is 16 residues long. The V end lost 5 bases, the J end lost 7 bases, and 24 bases lay between the germline ends. CDR3 amino acids: CASSLSGRAPLVEQYF. DNA of the CDR3: TGTGCCAGCAGCCTGTCGGGTCGCGCCCCTTTGGTGGAGCAGTACTTC.

This clonotype was seen at least ten times. The V call is TRBV5-1, the J call TRBJ2-7; 8 nucleotides line up with TRBD2. The CDR3 spans 17 residues. Unmatched junction bases numbered 13, after V lost 1 base and J lost 4 bases. The V gene's germline CDR1 is SGHRS and CDR2 YFSETQ. Here the CDR3 reads CASSLISGTGGKYEQYF. CDR3 in DNA: TGCGCCAGCAGCTTGATTAGCGGGACCGGGGGAAAATACGAGCAGTACTTC.

As regards this clonotype: Its ends do not fully match the called genes, so a read error is possible. J is TRBJ2-5 and V is TRBV7-7; possibly TRBD1 for D (6 bases). CDR1 and CDR2 (germline): SSHAT, FNYEAQ (reference sequence). This CDR3 is 16 amino acids long. The CDR3 nucleotides read TGTGCTAGCAGCTTAGTGTCAGGGGCCCCGGCTGAGACCCAGTACTTC. Translated, it gives CASSLVSGAPAETQYF.

This clonotype was seen many times. This chain links TRBV7-9 with TRBJ1-1; a weak D match, TRBD1 (5 bases). The CDR3 length is 15 residues. Germline CDR1 SEHNR, CDR2 FQNEAQ (reference sequence). V was clipped by 8 bases and J by 0 bases, with 16 bases between them. CDR3 nucleotides: TGTGCCAGCCCCCTCCCCGACAGCATGAACACTGAAGCTTTCTTT. Translation gives CASPLPDSMNTEAFF.

This sequence joins TRBV5-5 and TRBJ2-7; 7 positions match TRBD2. The CDR3 sequence is 14 residues long. J gave up 2 bases and V 0 bases, and 2 bases lay outside the gene matches. Germline assignment: CDR1 SGHKS and CDR2 YYEKEE (reference sequence). This chain's CDR3 is CASSLGLATYEQYF. In nucleotides, the CDR3 is TGTGCCAGCAGCTTGGGACTAGCCACCTACGAGCAGTACTTC.

This clonotype has at least ten counts. The chain is built from TRBV5-1 and TRBJ1-2; D is unclear. CDR1 is SGHRS, CDR2 YFSETQ, per germline. The V end lost 3 bases, the J end lost 4 bases, and 13 bases lay between the germline ends. The CDR3 spans 14 residues. CDR3 sequence reads: CASSSTLGIYGYTF. CDR3 sequence (DNA): TGCGCCAGCAGCTCCACTCTGGGGATCTATGGCTACACCTTC.

This clonotype has at least ten counts. The chain joins TRBV30 to TRBJ2-1; D is ambiguous. Germline CDR1 is GTSNPN and CDR2 is SVGIG (reference sequence). V was trimmed by 1 base and J by 5 bases, leaving 3 bases between them. The CDR3 length is 11 residues. The CDR3 DNA reads TGTGCCTGGAGTGGAGACAATGAGCAGTTCTTC. It codes for CAWSGDNEQFF.

This clonotype appeared a few times. The chain employs TRBV11-2 and TRBJ1-1; D unclear. Germline CDR1 is SGHAT and CDR2 is FQNNGV. Trimming removed 8 bases at V and 0 bases at J, with 10 bases between. The CDR3 spans 13 residues. The CDR3: CASGRGLNTEAFF. The DNA for the CDR3 is TGTGCCAGCGGTAGAGGCTTGAACACTGAAGCTTTCTTT. The entire variable domain, with the rest obtained from reference TRBV11-2 and TRBJ1-1, is as follows: EAGVAQSPRYKIIEKRQSVAFWCNPISGHATLYWYQQILGQGPKLLIQFQNNGVVDDSQLPKDRFSAERLKGVDSTLKIQPAKLEDSAVYLCASGRGLNTEAFFGQGTRLTVV.

The chain uses TRBV4-2 and TRBJ2-3; 7 nucleotides match TRBD2. CDR3 size: 18 residues. The J segment lost 5 bases and the V segment lost 0 bases, leaving 14 bases of the junction unmatched. Germline V lookup: CDR1 LGHNA, CDR2 YNFKEQ. Here the CDR3 reads CASSQDPGTGGRIDTQYF. The CDR3 nucleotides are TGTGCCAGCAGCCAAGATCCCGGGACTGGCGGGAGAATAGATACGCAGTATTTT.

This clonotype was seen many times. V is TRBV6-6 and J is TRBJ1-3, with D uncertain. CDR1 and CDR2 (germline): MNHNY, SVGAGI (reference sequence). The ends were cut back, 0 bases at V and 4 bases at J, with 1 base in the middle. CDR3 size: 12 residues. This chain's CDR3 is CASSYSGNTIYF. The DNA of the CDR3 is TGTGCCAGCAGTTACTCGGGAAACACCATATATTTT.

This clonotype was seen a handful of times. The chain joins TRBV7-9 to TRBJ2-3; TRBD2 matches 14 bases. This CDR3 is 19 amino acids long. Per the germline V gene, CDR1 is SEHNR and CDR2 is FQNEAQ (reference sequence). J gave up 1 base and V 4 bases, and 10 bases lay outside the gene matches. The CDR3 nucleotides read TGTGCCAGCAGCTCGGATTCGAGACTAGCGGGAGGGCGCACAGATACGCAGTATTTT. Amino acids: CASSSDSRLAGGRTDTQYF. Combining the CDR3 with reference TRBV7-9 and TRBJ2-3 gives the whole variable domain DTGVSQNPRHKITKRGQNVTFRCDPISEHNRLYWYRQTLGQGPEFLTYFQNEAQLEKSRLLSDRFSAERPKGSFSTLEIQRTEQGDSAMYLCASSSDSRLAGGRTDTQYFGPGTRLTVL.

J is TRBJ2-1 and V is TRBV7-9, with D perhaps TRBD1 (5 bases). CDR1 and CDR2 from the germline V gene are SEHNR and FQNEAQ (reference sequence). Deletions cut 5 bases from V and 5 bases from J, with 16 bases between. The CDR3 extends over 15 amino acids. The CDR3, as DNA: TGTGCCAGCAGCACCCATGTCGACAGCAACAATGAGCAGTTCTTC. Its translation is CASSTHVDSNNEQFF.

This clonotype was seen only a few times. The chain recombines TRBV20-1 with TRBJ2-1, with 10 bases fitting TRBD2. CDR3 length: 18 residues. Trimming cost V 3 bases and J 9 bases; bases outside gene matches: 20. Per the germline V gene, CDR1 is DFQATT and CDR2 is SNEGSKA (reference sequence). CDR3 nucleotides: TGCAGTGCTAGTAGGTCTAGCGGGAGTAGTTGGTTACTCGGTGAGCAGTTCTTC. Amino acids: CSASRSSGSSWLLGEQFF.

Ten or more counts support this clonotype. The chain carries TRBV7-9 and TRBJ1-1, with D perhaps matching TRBD1 (6 bases). The V end was cut by 1 base, the J end by 4 bases, with 10 bases between. Looked up from germline, CDR1 is SEHNR and CDR2 is FQNEAQ (reference sequence). The CDR3 consists of 14 residues. The CDR3 region is CASSLVTGSTEAFF. In DNA, the CDR3 is TGTGCCAGCAGCTTAGTAACAGGGTCCACTGAAGCTTTCTTT.

V and J are TRBV28 and TRBJ2-4; 13 nucleotides match TRBD2. V trimming: 5 bases; J trimming: 11 bases; junction bases outside the gene matches: 15. The CDR3 consists of 17 residues. CDR1 and CDR2 (germline): MDHEN, SYDVKM. The CDR3 DNA sequence: TGTGCCAGCAGTACGGGCCGACTAGCGGGAGGAACGCCTGTTCAGTACTTC. Translating it yields CASSTGRLAGGTPVQYF.

This clonotype was seen repeatedly, ten times or more. The V and J genes are TRBV10-3 and TRBJ2-7; D gene uncertain. This CDR3 is built from 11 residues. Germline values: CDR1 ENHRY, CDR2 SYGVKD. The V end lost 8 bases, the J end lost 5 bases, and 10 bases lay between the germline ends. Here the CDR3 reads CAIGNVNEQYF. Written as DNA, the CDR3 is TGTGCCATCGGAAATGTGAACGAGCAGTACTTC.

The chain joins TRBV28 to TRBJ1-4; 9 bases agree with TRBD1. This CDR3 has 15 residues. The germline gives CDR1 MDHEN, CDR2 SYDVKM. Trimming removed 6 bases from V and 7 bases from J; junction bases left unmatched: 9. The CDR3 DNA is TGTGCCAGCAGCATCAACAGGGGGCGGGGTGAAAAACTGTTTTTT. It codes for CASSINRGRGEKLFF.

This clonotype was seen a few times. The gene calls are TRBV10-2 and TRBJ1-2; 9 bases fit TRBD1. Germline CDR1 and CDR2: WSHSY and SAAADI. The CDR3 runs to 15 residues. The V and J ends lost 4 bases and 2 bases, in that order; junction bases with no gene match: 5. The CDR3 here is CASSGGGTGNYGYTF. CDR3 DNA sequence: TGCGCCAGCAGTGGCGGCGGGACAGGGAACTATGGCTACACCTTC.

This clonotype has just a few counts. The CDR3 here is CASSQRQENTGELFF. As DNA, the CDR3 is TGTGCCAGCAGCCAAAGACAGGAGAACACCGGGGAGCTGTTTTTT. The V gene is TRBV9, the J gene TRBJ2-2; D may be TRBD1 (6 bases). Germline V gives CDR1 SGDLS, CDR2 YYNGEE. The CDR3 is 15 amino acids. Deletions cut 4 bases from V and 1 base from J, with 11 bases between.

This clonotype was counted many times. The chain is built from TRBV10-2 and TRBJ2-2; 7 bases line up with TRBD2. The length of the CDR3 is 19 residues. The junction had 15 bases not matched to a gene; V was cut back by 2 bases and J by 3 bases. The germline CDR1 and CDR2 sequences are WSHSY and SAAADI. This CDR3 is CASSEPIARSSGYTGELFF. The CDR3 bases are TGCGCCAGCAGTGAGCCGATAGCTCGGTCTAGCGGATACACCGGGGAGCTGTTTTTT.

The chain recombines TRBV9 with TRBJ2-5, with D unclear. Germline V gene data show CDR1 as SGDLS and CDR2 as YYNGEE. Trimming stripped 0 bases from V and 3 bases from J, with 6 bases between. The CDR3 runs 13 residues. The CDR3 reads CASSVDSKETQYF. CDR3 bases: TGTGCCAGCAGCGTAGACAGCAAAGAGACCCAGTACTTC.

This clonotype appeared many times. J is TRBJ2-7 and V is TRBV20-1; TRBD2 matches at 9 bases. The junction had 6 bases not matched to a gene; V was cut back by 1 base and J by 2 bases. The CDR3 consists of 15 residues. In germline, CDR1 is DFQATT, CDR2 SNEGSKA (reference sequence). CDR3 sequence (DNA): TGCAGTGCTAGAGTAGGCGAGCGGGAGGCCTACGAGCAGTACTTC. Protein product: CSARVGEREAYEQYF.

The sample holds many counts of this clonotype. The CDR3 region is CASSLRDRDQPQHF. CDR3 nucleotide sequence: TGTGCCAGCAGCCTCCGGGACAGGGATCAGCCCCAGCATTTT. This sequence joins TRBV12-3 or TRBV12-4 and TRBJ1-5, with 9 bases fitting TRBD1. CDR3 size: 14 residues. Trimming at V came to 6 bases and at J to 5 bases, leaving 5 bases not matched to a gene.

This clonotype was recorded a few times. The rearrangement uses TRBV18 and TRBJ2-1; D not resolved. This CDR3 contains 16 residues. With 0 bases removed from V and 0 bases from J, the gap between germline ends came to 9 bases. The germline gives CDR1 KGHSH, CDR2 LQKENI. For the CDR3, the DNA is TGTGCCAGCTCACCACCTTCGCGTGTCTCCTACAATGAGCAGTTCTTC. This codes for CASSPPSRVSYNEQFF.

In the case of this clonotype: A much bigger clone sits one base away, suggesting this may be a read error. It is likely a read error, because the conserved phenylalanine at the end of the CDR3 is missing. The rearrangement links TRBV20-1 to TRBJ2-3; D is tentatively TRBD1 or TRBD2 (5 bases each). The CDR3 has 13 amino acids. Trimming shortened V by 5 bases and J by 4 bases, and 13 bases separated the two germline ends. CDR1 DFQATT and CDR2 SNEGSKA come from the germline V gene (reference sequence). The CDR3 DNA reads TGCAGTGCTTCGCGAGGGGATTCAGATACGCAGTATTTG. Amino acid sequence: CSASRGDSDTQYL.

This clonotype was recorded at least ten times. J is TRBJ2-5 and V is TRBV20-1, with 10 bases fitting TRBD1. The CDR3 runs 14 residues. After removal of 6 bases from V and 7 bases from J, the junction contained 11 bases not matched to a gene. Germline CDR1 is DFQATT and CDR2 is SNEGSKA (reference sequence). CDR3 loop: CSASTGTGAGTQYF. As DNA, the CDR3 is TGCAGTGCCAGTACCGGGACAGGGGCGGGGACCCAGTACTTC.

The chain is built from TRBV18 and TRBJ1-1, with D uncertain. V dropped 1 base and J dropped 6 bases, with 9 bases sitting between them. From germline, CDR1 is KGHSH and CDR2 LQKENI. The CDR3 loop spans 13 amino acids. In DNA, the CDR3 is TGTGCCAGCTCACCACGGGGAGTCCCTGAAGCTTTCTTT. It yields the protein CASSPRGVPEAFF.